This passage covers 20 T cell receptor beta chains from one sample sequenced in a study of blood T cell repertoires in COVID-19. Sequencing was performed with immunoSEQ multiplex PCR; in TCRdb, only in-frame clones are kept and a portion is missing. The profile shows around 180,000 clones, roughly 70% of them singletons. The material sequenced was peripheral blood. All receptors come from a woman aged 80 or over with acute or convalescent COVID-19.

The chain joins TRBV28 to TRBJ1-5; D unclear. Germline V gene sequence: CDR1 MDHEN, CDR2 SYDVKM. This CDR3 has 12 amino acids. Trimming took 5 bases from V and 4 from J, leaving 6 bases between them. CDR3 DNA sequence: TGTGCCAGCAGTACAGTGAATCAGCCCCAGCATTTT. It encodes CASSTVNQPQHF.

The chain links TRBV19 to TRBJ2-1; 8 bases are shared with TRBD1. Per the germline V gene, CDR1 is LNHDA and CDR2 is SQIVND (reference sequence). With V trimmed by 2 bases and J by 0 bases, 3 bases remained unmatched. The CDR3 covers 16 residues. The CDR3 sequence is CASSIPGQVSYNEQFF. DNA of the CDR3: TGTGCCAGTAGTATACCGGGACAGGTCTCCTACAATGAGCAGTTCTTC. Combining the CDR3 with reference TRBV19 and TRBJ2-1 gives the whole variable domain DGGITQSPKYLFRKEGQNVTLSCEQNLNHDAMYWYRQDPGQGLRLIYYSQIVNDFQKGDIAEGYSVSREKKESFPLTVTSAQKNPTAFYLCASSIPGQVSYNEQFFGPGTRLTVL.

Only a few counts were recorded for this clone. The rearrangement joins TRBV10-3 to TRBJ2-7; 10 bases agree with TRBD2. The V gene's germline CDR1 is ENHRY and CDR2 SYGVKD. This CDR3 region has 18 residues. The ends lost 4 bases at V and 2 bases at J; junction bases unmatched: 14. The CDR3 region is CAISGGVRTSGQTYEQYF. The CDR3 DNA is TGTGCCATCAGTGGGGGTGTTAGGACTAGCGGCCAAACCTACGAGCAGTACTTC.

This clone has only a few counts. This chain joins TRBV28 and TRBJ1-4, with 8 bases matching TRBD1. The germline V gene has CDR1 MDHEN and CDR2 SYDVKM. CDR3 size: 14 residues. V was clipped by 6 bases and J by 4 bases; unmatched bases: 4. CDR3 bases: TGTGCCAGCAGACAGGGGGGGAATAATGAAAAACTGTTTTTT. This encodes CASRQGGNNEKLFF.

This clone appeared a single time. This chain links TRBV11-2 with TRBJ2-1; 7 bases match TRBD1. Germline values: CDR1 SGHAT, CDR2 FQNNGV. This CDR3 spans 14 amino acids. The J segment lost 5 bases and the V segment lost 3 bases, leaving 4 bases of the junction unmatched. CDR3 sequence (DNA): TGTGCCAGCAGCTTCGGACAGGAGCACAATGAGCAGTTCTTC. This codes for CASSFGQEHNEQFF.

The V call is TRBV2, the J call TRBJ2-5, with D unclear. CDR1 is SNHLY, CDR2 FYNNEI, per germline. Trimming took off 6 bases at V and 5 bases at J, with 7 bases between the two ends. The CDR3 sequence is 11 residues long. CDR3 region: CASSPRETQYF. CDR3 in DNA: TGTGCCAGCAGCCCCAGGGAGACCCAGTACTTC.

The gene calls are TRBV30 and TRBJ2-3; D perhaps matches TRBD1 (6 bases). V lost 4 bases to trimming and J lost 2 bases, with 10 bases between them. This CDR3 region has 13 residues. Germline V gene sequence: CDR1 GTSNPN, CDR2 SVGIG (reference sequence). The CDR3 DNA sequence: TGTGCCTGGAACAGGGACAACACAGATACGCAGTATTTT. The encoded protein is CAWNRDNTDTQYF. The full variable domain, with the rest looked up from reference TRBV30 and TRBJ2-3, is SQTIHQWPATLVQPVGSPLSLECTVEGTSNPNLYWYRQAAGRGLQLLFYSVGIGQISSEVPQNLSASRPQDRQFILSSKKLLLSDSGFYLCAWNRDNTDTQYFGPGTRLTVL.

The chain uses TRBV6-5 and TRBJ1-6; the match to TRBD1 covers 10 bases. The ends lost 8 bases at V and 7 bases at J; junction bases unmatched: 5. CDR3 length: 14 amino acids. The V gene's germline CDR1 is MNHEY and CDR2 SVGAGI. CDR3: CASRTGGQNSPLHF. CDR3 DNA: TGTGCCAGCCGGACAGGGGGTCAAAATTCACCCCTCCACTTT.

In DNA, the CDR3 is TGCGCCAGCAGCCACCTCCGGTACGAGCAGTACTTC. The encoded protein is CASSHLRYEQYF. The chain recombines TRBV4-3 with TRBJ2-7; D gene ambiguous. This CDR3 contains 12 residues. Germline CDR1 and CDR2: LGHNA and YSLEER. V shed 3 bases and J shed 4 bases, with 7 bases lying between them.

This sequence joins TRBV4-1 and TRBJ2-7; 15 bases match TRBD2. V was pared by 1 base and J by 3 bases, with 4 bases of the junction left unmatched. CDR1 is MGHRA and CDR2 is YSYEKL in the germline V gene. The CDR3 totals 17 residues. The CDR3 loop is CASSQGGLAGGGYEQYF. CDR3 nucleotides: TGCGCCAGCAGCCAAGGGGGACTAGCGGGAGGAGGCTACGAGCAGTACTTC.

The genes are TRBV28 and TRBJ1-5; 8 nucleotides align to TRBD1. Germline V lookup: CDR1 MDHEN, CDR2 SYDVKM. V was clipped by 3 bases and J by 0 bases; unmatched bases: 7. The CDR3 covers 17 residues. CDR3 sequence: CASSLYRGGHSNQPQHF. Here the CDR3 DNA reads TGTGCCAGCAGTTTGTACAGGGGGGGCCATAGCAATCAGCCCCAGCATTTT.

The J gene is TRBJ2-7, the V gene TRBV19; tentatively, D is TRBD2 (6 bases). V gave up 5 bases and J gave up 3 bases, with 14 bases separating them. The germline V gene encodes CDR1 LNHDA and CDR2 SQIVND (reference sequence). The CDR3 is 14 amino acids. This chain's CDR3 is CASSFGLADYEQYF. The CDR3 region has the DNA TGTGCCAGTAGTTTCGGGTTAGCGGACTACGAGCAGTACTTC. Variable domain in full (rest from reference TRBV19 and TRBJ2-7): DGGITQSPKYLFRKEGQNVTLSCEQNLNHDAMYWYRQDPGQGLRLIYYSQIVNDFQKGDIAEGYSVSREKKESFPLTVTSAQKNPTAFYLCASSFGLADYEQYFGPGTRLTVT.

The CDR3 bases are TGTGCCAGTTGGGGCGGGGGCGTTAATCAGCCCCAGCATTTT. It encodes CASWGGGVNQPQHF. The chain combines TRBV6-1 with TRBJ1-5, with D perhaps matching TRBD1 (6 bases). Trimming removed 9 bases at V and 4 bases at J, with 16 bases between. The CDR3 runs to 14 residues. Per the germline V gene, CDR1 is MNHNS and CDR2 is SASEGT.

The chain couples TRBV1 to TRBJ2-1; TRBD2 reflects the table's D call only, with no check against the DNA. TRBV1 is listed as a pseudogene. CDR3 size: 19 residues. The CDR3 DNA sequence: TGCACCTCAGACAAGGGGGACACCGTAGCGGGGAGGCCGGGCAATGAGCAGTTCTTC. Translating gives CTSDKGDTVAGRPGNEQFF.

This clone came up once. CDR3 sequence (DNA): TGTGCCAGCAGCTCGGGGGGGGCCGAGCAGTACTTC. Its protein product is CASSSGGAEQYF. The rearrangement uses TRBV5-4 and TRBJ2-7; 8 bases match TRBD2. The CDR3 consists of 12 residues. The germline CDR1 and CDR2 sequences are SGHNT and YYREEE (reference sequence). V lost 3 bases and J lost 6; bases outside the gene matches: 2. Full variable domain (remainder filled in from reference TRBV5-4 and TRBJ2-7): ETGVTQSPTHLIKTRGQQVTLRCSSQSGHNTVSWYQQALGQGPQFIFQYYREEENGRGNFPPRFSGLQFPNYSSELNVNALELDDSALYLCASSSGGAEQYFGPGTRLTVT.

The chain employs TRBV2 and TRBJ1-4; D is unclear. Germline values: CDR1 SNHLY, CDR2 FYNNEI. This CDR3 comprises 14 residues. Trimming pared 1 base from V and 9 bases from J, leaving 12 bases between. The CDR3 sequence is CASSEDGDWKKLFF. As DNA, the CDR3 is TGTGCCAGCAGTGAAGACGGGGATTGGAAAAAACTGTTTTTT. Full variable domain (missing parts from reference TRBV2 and TRBJ1-4): EPEVTQTPSHQVTQMGQEVILRCVPISNHLYFYWYRQILGQKVEFLVSFYNNEISEKSEIFDDQFSVERPDGSNFTLKIRSTKLEDSAMYFCASSEDGDWKKLFFGSGTQLSVL.

On this clone: Distinct nucleotide sequences in the sample also encode this CDR3. This chain links TRBV9 with TRBJ1-1; tentatively, D is TRBD1 (5 bases). This CDR3 spans 13 amino acids. V was clipped by 1 base and J by 3 bases, with 7 bases between them. The V gene's germline CDR1 is SGDLS and CDR2 YYNGEE. In nucleotides, the CDR3 is TGTGCCAGCAGCGTAAGGGGTGACACTGAAGCTTTCTTT. Protein product: CASSVRGDTEAFF. The entire variable domain, with the rest obtained from reference TRBV9 and TRBJ1-1, is as follows: DSGVTQTPKHLITATGQRVTLRCSPRSGDLSVYWYQQSLDQGLQFLIQYYNGEERAKGNILERFSAQQFPDLHSELNLSSLELGDSALYFCASSVRGDTEAFFGQGTRLTVV.

CDR3 nucleotide sequence: TGTGCCAGCAGCCATCTGGACAGGGGCTATAATTCACCCCTCCACTTT. This codes for CASSHLDRGYNSPLHF. The chain joins TRBV3-1 (or the pseudogene TRBV3-2) to TRBJ1-6, with 9 nucleotides matching TRBD1. The germline V gene has CDR1 LGHDT and CDR2 YNNKEL (reference sequence). The CDR3 length is 16 residues. The ends lost 3 bases at V and 3 bases at J; junction bases unmatched: 3.

J is TRBJ1-1 and V is TRBV2, with 9 nucleotides matching TRBD1. Germline CDR1 and CDR2: SNHLY and FYNNEI. Germline trimming cut 4 bases from V and 6 bases from J; bases unmatched to any gene: 6. This CDR3 contains 14 residues. CDR3 sequence reads: CASSARDRAAEAFF. The CDR3 nucleotides are TGTGCCAGCAGTGCAAGGGACAGGGCTGCTGAAGCTTTCTTT.

The CDR3 reads CASSEWETGAGYTF. The CDR3 region has the DNA TGTGCCAGCAGTGAATGGGAGACAGGGGCCGGCTACACCTTC. The chain carries TRBV2 and TRBJ1-2, with TRBD1 matching over 8 bases. CDR1 and CDR2 (germline): SNHLY, FYNNEI. The CDR3 sequence is 14 residues long. V dropped 2 bases and J dropped 8; count of bases not matched to a gene: 7. Supplemented by reference TRBV2 and TRBJ1-2, the full variable domain reads EPEVTQTPSHQVTQMGQEVILRCVPISNHLYFYWYRQILGQKVEFLVSFYNNEISEKSEIFDDQFSVERPDGSNFTLKIRSTKLEDSAMYFCASSEWETGAGYTFGSGTRLTVV.